Below, 29 T cell receptor beta chains from the same sample are listed, as sequenced in a study of blood T cell repertoires in COVID-19. Clones were sequenced by immunoSEQ multiplex PCR, and TCRdb holds only the in-frame ones, with some missing. Among approximately 190,000 clones, 70% to 85% were seen once, and the ten largest hold 6.9%. The source material was peripheral blood. All receptors come from a human donor with acute or convalescent COVID-19. The donor label of this sample is uncertain.

This clone was observed a handful of times. This chain joins TRBV6-4 and TRBJ1-5; D is unclear. The germline V gene encodes CDR1 MRHNA and CDR2 SNTAGT. The CDR3 is 13 residues long. V gave up 5 bases and J gave up 5 bases, with 10 bases separating them. The CDR3: CASSTELDQPQHF. The DNA of the CDR3 is TGTGCCAGCAGTACAGAGTTAGATCAGCCCCAGCATTTT.

The CDR3 sequence is CASRNRDSSGNTIYF. In DNA, the CDR3 is TGTGCCAGCAGAAACCGGGACAGCTCTGGAAACACCATATATTTT. The chain joins TRBV2 to TRBJ1-3; 7 bases are shared with TRBD1. Germline values: CDR1 SNHLY, CDR2 FYNNEI. V shed 6 bases and J 0 bases; nucleotides not matched to a gene: 5. CDR3 length: 15 residues.

J is TRBJ2-7 and V is TRBV5-4; TRBD1 matches 9 bases. This CDR3 has 15 residues. V shed 0 bases and J 5 bases; nucleotides not matched to a gene: 6. Germline V gene data show CDR1 as SGHNT and CDR2 as YYREEE (reference sequence). CDR3 protein: CASSLGDRDIDEQYF. The CDR3 nucleotides read TGTGCCAGCAGCTTGGGGGACAGGGACATCGACGAGCAGTACTTC.

The gene calls are TRBV3-1 (or the pseudogene TRBV3-2) and TRBJ2-6, with 10 bases lining up with TRBD2. Germline V gives CDR1 LGHDT, CDR2 YNNKEL (reference sequence). V dropped 0 bases and J dropped 2; count of bases not matched to a gene: 16. The CDR3 runs 22 residues. CDR3 sequence: CASSQDPRRGSGRATGANVLTF. The CDR3 nucleotides are TGTGCCAGCAGCCAAGATCCCCGCCGGGGGAGCGGGAGGGCTACTGGGGCCAACGTCCTGACTTTC.

The rearrangement joins TRBV11-2 to TRBJ1-3; no reliable D call. The CDR3 has 16 residues. The germline CDR1 and CDR2 sequences are SGHAT and FQNNGV. The V gene lost 5 bases and the J gene lost 0 bases, with 14 bases spanning the gap. The CDR3 nucleotides are TGTGCCAGCAGCCCCACCGGGGTTCTCTCTGGAAACACCATATATTTT. Its protein product is CASSPTGVLSGNTIYF.

CDR3 in amino acids: CASNKRAQTGRRQGVHYGYTF. The CDR3 bases are TGTGCCAGCAACAAAAGGGCCCAAACCGGGAGGCGGCAGGGAGTTCACTATGGCTACACCTTC. The chain recombines TRBV7-7 with TRBJ1-2; possible D gene TRBD1, 5 bases. Between the trimmed V and J ends, which lost 7 bases and 3 bases, there was a span of 36 bases. The CDR3 is made up of 21 amino acids. Germline V gene sequence: CDR1 SSHAT, CDR2 FNYEAQ (reference sequence).

The chain couples TRBV5-1 to TRBJ1-4; TRBD1 aligns across 7 bases. This CDR3 has 15 residues. Germline CDR1 and CDR2: SGHRS and YFSETQ. After removal of 4 bases from V and 7 bases from J, the junction contained 10 bases not matched to a gene. Here the CDR3 reads CASSQGARGSEKLFF. Written as DNA, the CDR3 is TGCGCCAGCAGCCAAGGGGCCAGGGGGAGTGAAAAACTGTTTTTT.

This chain links TRBV19 with TRBJ1-2; 9 nucleotides agree with TRBD1. Germline V gene lookup returns CDR1 LNHDA and CDR2 SQIVND (reference sequence). V lost 2 bases to trimming and J lost 7 bases; unmatched junction nucleotides: 8. This CDR3 is built from 15 residues. The CDR3 DNA sequence: TGTGCCAGTAGTATACTGGGACAGGGAGGGAGTGGCTACACCTTC. This translates into CASSILGQGGSGYTF.

This chain connects TRBV18 to TRBJ1-2, with unresolved D. The length of the CDR3 is 12 residues. Trimming removed 3 bases from V and 5 bases from J, with 7 bases in between. Germline lookup yields CDR1 KGHSH and CDR2 LQKENI. The CDR3 protein is CASSPGVYGYTF. The CDR3 nucleotides are TGTGCCAGCTCACCCGGTGTTTATGGCTACACCTTC.

The J gene is TRBJ2-5, the V gene TRBV5-4; 10 bases are a match to TRBD1. The CDR3 consists of 15 residues. Looked up from germline, CDR1 is SGHNT and CDR2 is YYREEE (reference sequence). V trimming: 4 bases; J trimming: 2 bases; junction bases outside the gene matches: 5. The CDR3 here is CASSPPGQGQETQYF. The CDR3 region has the DNA TGTGCCAGCAGCCCACCGGGACAGGGGCAAGAGACCCAGTACTTC.

The chain recombines TRBV5-1 with TRBJ1-4, with 9 bases identical to TRBD1. The length of the CDR3 is 14 residues. Trimming took 3 bases from V and 7 from J; bases not matched to a gene: 4. Germline V gene lookup returns CDR1 SGHRS and CDR2 YFSETQ. The CDR3 coding sequence is TGCGCCAGCAGCTCCGGGACAGGGCGTGAAAAACTGTTTTTT. It encodes CASSSGTGREKLFF. Filled out from reference TRBV5-1 and TRBJ1-4, the complete variable domain reads KAGVTQTPRYLIKTRGQQVTLSCSPISGHRSVSWYQQTPGQGLQFLFEYFSETQRNKGNFPGRFSGRQFSNSRSEMNVSTLELGDSALYLCASSSGTGREKLFFGSGTQLSVL.

The chain is built from TRBV4-3 and TRBJ2-1; 7 nucleotides match TRBD1. The V gene's germline CDR1 is LGHNA and CDR2 YSLEER. V lost 3 bases, J lost 0 bases, and 14 bases stayed unmatched. The CDR3 length is 19 residues. DNA of the CDR3: TGCGCCAGCAGCCAGGATCCGGGACAGTTAGTTAACTCCTACAATGAGCAGTTCTTC. Translation gives CASSQDPGQLVNSYNEQFF.

The chain joins TRBV27 to TRBJ2-1; 11 bases line up with TRBD2. Germline V gene data show CDR1 as MNHEY and CDR2 as SMNVEV (reference sequence). With V trimmed by 6 bases and J by 10 bases, 8 bases remained unmatched. The CDR3 loop spans 14 amino acids. As DNA, the CDR3 is TGTGCCAGCAGCAAACTAGCGGGAGTTGTAGAGCAGTTCTTC. Translated, it gives CASSKLAGVVEQFF.

This chain connects TRBV7-8 to TRBJ1-2; D might be TRBD1 (6 bases). CDR1 is SGHVS, CDR2 FQNEAQ, per germline. The CDR3 is 12 amino acids. Trimming shortened V by 5 bases and J by 7 bases, and 11 bases separated the two germline ends. The CDR3 loop is CASSGGGAGYTF. The CDR3 DNA is TGTGCCAGCAGCGGGGGGGGCGCTGGCTACACCTTC.

Comments on this clone: The same CDR3 also results from other DNA sequences found in this sample. The chain recombines TRBV18 with TRBJ1-1; 8 bases fit TRBD1. The CDR3 is 15 residues long. With V trimmed by 3 bases and J by 8 bases, 11 bases remained unmatched. The germline CDR1 and CDR2 sequences are KGHSH and LQKENI. The CDR3 region is CASSPPQGAKAEAFF. CDR3 in DNA: TGTGCCAGCTCACCGCCGCAGGGGGCAAAAGCCGAAGCTTTCTTT.

This clone occurred once. The chain couples TRBV27 to TRBJ2-4, with D maybe TRBD1 (6 bases). The CDR3 loop spans 15 amino acids. Germline CDR1 reads MNHEY; CDR2 reads SMNVEV (reference sequence). Trimming took 8 bases from V and 0 from J, leaving 14 bases between them. In DNA, the CDR3 is TGTGCCAGCCGACAGGATCGTCTAGCCAAAAACATTCAGTACTTC. Translated: CASRQDRLAKNIQYF.

DNA for the CDR3: TGTGCCAGCAGCTTCTCACTAGCGCGGACGAGCTCCTACGAGCAGTACTTC. Protein product: CASSFSLARTSSYEQYF. The chain uses TRBV7-2 and TRBJ2-7; TRBD2 matches 7 bases. Trimming removed 3 bases from V and 0 bases from J; junction bases left unmatched: 11. Germline CDR1 reads SGHTA; CDR2 reads FQGNSA. This CDR3 spans 17 amino acids.

The chain has TRBV10-3 and TRBJ2-1; TRBD2 matches 12 bases. The junction had 8 bases not matched to a gene; V was cut back by 6 bases and J by 5 bases. Germline CDR1 reads ENHRY; CDR2 reads SYGVKD. This CDR3 is built from 16 residues. Here the CDR3 DNA reads TGTGCCATCAGACCTCCCACTAGCGGGGGGAACAATGAGCAGTTCTTC. It specifies CAIRPPTSGGNNEQFF.

CDR3 DNA: TGTGCCAGTAGTTCCGGGGTGAACACCGGGGAGCTGTTTTTT. Translating gives CASSSGVNTGELFF. The chain joins TRBV19 to TRBJ2-2; a weak D match, TRBD2 (5 bases). Per germline, CDR1 LNHDA and CDR2 SQIVND (reference sequence). This CDR3 is 14 amino acids long. Deletions cut 5 bases from V and 1 base from J, with 8 bases between.

The genes are TRBV9 and TRBJ2-2; 9 bases match TRBD2. V was clipped by 0 bases and J by 7 bases; unmatched bases: 4. Germline V gene data show CDR1 as SGDLS and CDR2 as YYNGEE. The CDR3 is made up of 15 amino acids. This chain's CDR3 is CASSVVAGVGGELFF. DNA for the CDR3: TGTGCCAGCAGCGTAGTAGCGGGAGTGGGCGGGGAGCTGTTTTTT.

The V gene is TRBV9, the J gene TRBJ2-2; 8 nucleotides line up with TRBD2. V lost 5 bases, J lost 5 bases, and 8 bases stayed unmatched. This CDR3 is built from 15 residues. Germline CDR1 SGDLS, CDR2 YYNGEE. The CDR3 DNA reads as TGTGCCAGCAGAGGTAGGGCTAGCGGGACCGGGGAGCTGTTTTTT. Translating it yields CASRGRASGTGELFF.

The CDR3 loop is CASSISPDYYEQYF. The CDR3 DNA sequence: TGTGCCAGTAGTATTTCCCCAGATTACTACGAGCAGTACTTC. J is TRBJ2-7 and V is TRBV19; D remains unclear. Trimming stripped 3 bases from V and 3 bases from J, with 12 bases between. This CDR3 has 14 amino acids. Germline CDR1 is LNHDA and CDR2 is SQIVND (reference sequence).

The sample holds a few counts of this clone. The V and J genes are TRBV7-2 and TRBJ2-7, with D uncertain. This CDR3 spans 12 amino acids. Germline V gene data show CDR1 as SGHTA and CDR2 as FQGNSA. V shed 0 bases and J shed 5 bases, with 5 bases lying between them. In nucleotides, the CDR3 is TGTGCCAGCAGCTTAGCGAGGAACGAGCAGTACTTC. This gives the protein CASSLARNEQYF.

The chain couples TRBV5-1 to TRBJ2-3; D perhaps matches TRBD1 (5 bases). The germline V and J ends were trimmed by 0 bases and 1 base, with 12 bases remaining between them. Germline V gene data show CDR1 as SGHRS and CDR2 as YFSETQ. There are 16 residues in the CDR3. CDR3 nucleotide sequence: TGCGCCAGCAGCTTGGAGGGGTCGAAGGGCACAGATACGCAGTATTTT. Translation gives CASSLEGSKGTDTQYF.

The genes are TRBV21-1 and TRBJ2-5; the table gives TRBD2 as D, unverified against the DNA. TRBV21-1 counts as a pseudogene. CDR3 length equals 15 residues. In DNA, the CDR3 is TGTGCCAGCAGCCCCCGACGGCTAGCGCAAGAGACCCAGTACTTC. Amino acids: CASSPRRLAQETQYF.

This clone was observed a handful of times. The chain has TRBV6-5 and TRBJ2-1, with D tentatively TRBD1 (5 bases). V was shortened by 6 bases and J by 7 bases, with 10 bases between the two germline ends. The germline V gene has CDR1 MNHEY and CDR2 SVGAGI. The CDR3 is 12 amino acids. The CDR3: CASSNPGNEQFF. CDR3 in DNA: TGTGCCAGCAGCAACCCAGGGAATGAGCAGTTCTTC.

The gene calls are TRBV11-2 and TRBJ2-4; D perhaps matches TRBD1 (7 bases). V lost 7 bases and J 0 bases, leaving 19 bases between the germline ends. The CDR3 is 17 amino acids. Germline values: CDR1 SGHAT, CDR2 FQNNGV. Here the CDR3 reads CASTSRAGGLAKNIQYF. The DNA of the CDR3 is TGTGCCAGCACCAGTAGGGCAGGGGGACTAGCCAAAAACATTCAGTACTTC. Complete variable domain (other parts from reference TRBV11-2 and TRBJ2-4): EAGVAQSPRYKIIEKRQSVAFWCNPISGHATLYWYQQILGQGPKLLIQFQNNGVVDDSQLPKDRFSAERLKGVDSTLKIQPAKLEDSAVYLCASTSRAGGLAKNIQYFGAGTRLSVL.

The chain recombines TRBV2 with TRBJ2-1; D is uncertain. The CDR3 length is 14 residues. The V end was cut by 6 bases, the J end by 4 bases, with 13 bases between. In germline, CDR1 is SNHLY, CDR2 FYNNEI. As DNA, the CDR3 is TGTGCCAGCAGGGCAGAGGAGCGATACAATGAGCAGTTCTTC. Amino acid sequence: CASRAEERYNEQFF.

Note on this clone: Other DNA sequences in this specimen translate into the identical CDR3. The chain has TRBV5-4 and TRBJ1-2; 9 nucleotides match TRBD1. The CDR3 consists of 13 residues. Germline CDR1 SGHNT, CDR2 YYREEE (reference sequence). The trim removed 2 bases at V and 6 bases at J, leaving 2 bases unmatched. CDR3 sequence: CASSLQGADGYTF. The CDR3 coding sequence is TGTGCCAGCAGCTTACAGGGGGCGGATGGCTACACCTTC.